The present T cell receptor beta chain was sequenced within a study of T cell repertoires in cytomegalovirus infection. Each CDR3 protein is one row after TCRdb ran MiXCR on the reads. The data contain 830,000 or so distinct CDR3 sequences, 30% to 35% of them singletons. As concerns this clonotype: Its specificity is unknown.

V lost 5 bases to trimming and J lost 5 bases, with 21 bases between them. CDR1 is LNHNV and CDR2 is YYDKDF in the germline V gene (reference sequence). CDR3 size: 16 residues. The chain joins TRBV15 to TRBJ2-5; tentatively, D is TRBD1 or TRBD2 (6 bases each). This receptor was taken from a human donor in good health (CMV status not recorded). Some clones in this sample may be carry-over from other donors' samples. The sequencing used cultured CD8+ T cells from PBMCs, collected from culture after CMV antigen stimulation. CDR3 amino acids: CATSETVGGPRETQYF. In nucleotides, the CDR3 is TGTGCCACCAGCGAAACGGTCGGGGGCCCTCGGGAGACCCAGTACTTC.